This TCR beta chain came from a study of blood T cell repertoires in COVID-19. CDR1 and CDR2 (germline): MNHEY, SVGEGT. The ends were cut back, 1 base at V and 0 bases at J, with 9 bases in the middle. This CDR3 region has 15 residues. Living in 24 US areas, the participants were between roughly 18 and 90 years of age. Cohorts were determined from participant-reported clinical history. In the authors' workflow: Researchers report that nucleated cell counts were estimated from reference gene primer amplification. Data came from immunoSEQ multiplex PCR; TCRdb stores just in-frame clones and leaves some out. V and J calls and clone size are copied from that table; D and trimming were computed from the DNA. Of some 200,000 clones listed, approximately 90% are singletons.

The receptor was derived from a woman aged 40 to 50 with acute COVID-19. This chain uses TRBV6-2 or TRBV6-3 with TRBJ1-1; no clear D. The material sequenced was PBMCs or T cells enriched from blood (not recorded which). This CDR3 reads CASSYYELMNTEAFF. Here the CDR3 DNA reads TGTGCCAGCAGTTACTACGAGTTGATGAACACTGAAGCTTTCTTT.